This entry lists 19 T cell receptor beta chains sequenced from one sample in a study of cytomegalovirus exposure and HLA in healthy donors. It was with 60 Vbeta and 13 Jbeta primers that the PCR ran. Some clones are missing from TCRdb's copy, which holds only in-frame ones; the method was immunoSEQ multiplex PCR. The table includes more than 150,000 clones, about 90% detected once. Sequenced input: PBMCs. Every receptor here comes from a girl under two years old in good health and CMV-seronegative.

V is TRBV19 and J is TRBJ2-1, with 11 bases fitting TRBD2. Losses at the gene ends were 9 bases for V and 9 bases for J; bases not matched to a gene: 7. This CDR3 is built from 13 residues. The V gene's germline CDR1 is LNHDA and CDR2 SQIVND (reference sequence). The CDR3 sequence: CASAGTSGREQFF. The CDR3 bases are TGTGCCAGCGCAGGGACTAGCGGACGTGAGCAGTTCTTC.

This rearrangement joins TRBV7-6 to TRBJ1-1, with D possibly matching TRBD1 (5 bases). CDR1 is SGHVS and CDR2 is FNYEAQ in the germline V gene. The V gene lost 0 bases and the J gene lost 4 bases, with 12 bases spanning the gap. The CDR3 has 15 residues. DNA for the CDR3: TGTGCCAGCAGCTTAGCAGGGGAAAAGGGCACTGAAGCTTTCTTT. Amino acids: CASSLAGEKGTEAFF.

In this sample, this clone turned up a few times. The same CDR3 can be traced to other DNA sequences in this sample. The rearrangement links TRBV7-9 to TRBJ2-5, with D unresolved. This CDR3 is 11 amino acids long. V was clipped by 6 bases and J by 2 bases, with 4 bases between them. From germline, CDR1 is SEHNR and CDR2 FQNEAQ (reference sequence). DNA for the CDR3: TGTGCCAGCAGTCCACAAGAGACCCAGTACTTC. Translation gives CASSPQETQYF.

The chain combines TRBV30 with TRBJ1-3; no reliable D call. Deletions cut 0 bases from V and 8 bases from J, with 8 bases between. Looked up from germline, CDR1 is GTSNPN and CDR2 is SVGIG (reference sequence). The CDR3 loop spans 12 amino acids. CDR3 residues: CAWSVERDTIYF. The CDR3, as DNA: TGTGCCTGGAGTGTAGAGAGGGACACCATATATTTT.

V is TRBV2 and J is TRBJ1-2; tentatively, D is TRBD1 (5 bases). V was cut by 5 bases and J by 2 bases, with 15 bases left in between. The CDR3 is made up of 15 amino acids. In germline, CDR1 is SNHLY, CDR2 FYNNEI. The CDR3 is CASSSPPAGNYGYTF. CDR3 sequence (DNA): TGTGCCAGCAGTTCCCCCCCCGCAGGGAACTATGGCTACACCTTC.

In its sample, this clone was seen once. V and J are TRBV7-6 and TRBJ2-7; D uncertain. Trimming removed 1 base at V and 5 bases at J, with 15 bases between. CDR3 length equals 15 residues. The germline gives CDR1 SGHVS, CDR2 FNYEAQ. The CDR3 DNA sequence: TGTGCCAGCAGCTTAGTTCCTGGTGTTGGCCACGAGCAGTACTTC. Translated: CASSLVPGVGHEQYF.

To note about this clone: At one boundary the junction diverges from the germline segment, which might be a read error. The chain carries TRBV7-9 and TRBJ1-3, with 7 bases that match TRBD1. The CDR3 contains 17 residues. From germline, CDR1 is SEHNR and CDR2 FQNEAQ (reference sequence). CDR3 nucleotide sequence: TGTTCCAGCAGCTTACCGACAGGGAGGAACGCGTTCCACACCATATATTTT. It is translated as CSSSLPTGRNAFHTIYF. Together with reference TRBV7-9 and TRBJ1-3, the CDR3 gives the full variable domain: DTGVSQNPRHKITKRGQNVTFRCDPISEHNRLYWYRQTLGQGPEFLTYFQNEAQLEKSRLLSDRFSAERPKGSFSTLEIQRTEQGDSAMYLCSSSLPTGRNAFHTIYFGEGSWLTVV.

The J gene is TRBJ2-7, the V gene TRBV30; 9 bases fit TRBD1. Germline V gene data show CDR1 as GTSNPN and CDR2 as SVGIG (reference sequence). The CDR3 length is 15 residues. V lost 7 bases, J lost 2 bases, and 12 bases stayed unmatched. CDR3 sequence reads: CASAPGQGMAYEQYF. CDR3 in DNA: TGTGCCTCAGCTCCGGGACAGGGCATGGCCTACGAGCAGTACTTC.

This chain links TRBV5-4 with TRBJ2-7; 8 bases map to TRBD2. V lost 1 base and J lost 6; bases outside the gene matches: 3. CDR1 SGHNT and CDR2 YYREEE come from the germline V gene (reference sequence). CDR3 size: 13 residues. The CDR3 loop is CASSLSLAAEQYF. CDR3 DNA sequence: TGTGCCAGCAGCTTGTCACTAGCGGCCGAGCAGTACTTC.

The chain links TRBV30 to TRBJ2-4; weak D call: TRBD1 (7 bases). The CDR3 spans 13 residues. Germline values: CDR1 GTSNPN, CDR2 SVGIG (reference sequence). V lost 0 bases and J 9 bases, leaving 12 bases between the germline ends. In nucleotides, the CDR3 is TGTGCCTGGAGTGTAGCCCAGGGGGGCATTCAGTACTTC. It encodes CAWSVAQGGIQYF.

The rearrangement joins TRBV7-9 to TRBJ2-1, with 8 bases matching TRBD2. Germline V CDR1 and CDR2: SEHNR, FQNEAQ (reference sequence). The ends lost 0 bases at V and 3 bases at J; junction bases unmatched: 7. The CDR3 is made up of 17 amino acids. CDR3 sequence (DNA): TGTGCCAGCAGCTTAGCCGGGTTAGCGGGAAACTACAATGAGCAGTTCTTC. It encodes CASSLAGLAGNYNEQFF. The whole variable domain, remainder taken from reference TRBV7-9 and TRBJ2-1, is DTGVSQNPRHKITKRGQNVTFRCDPISEHNRLYWYRQTLGQGPEFLTYFQNEAQLEKSRLLSDRFSAERPKGSFSTLEIQRTEQGDSAMYLCASSLAGLAGNYNEQFFGPGTRLTVL.

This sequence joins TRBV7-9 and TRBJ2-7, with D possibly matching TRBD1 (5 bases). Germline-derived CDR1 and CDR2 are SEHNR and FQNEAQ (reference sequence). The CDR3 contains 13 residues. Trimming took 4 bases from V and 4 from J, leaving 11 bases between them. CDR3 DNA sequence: TGTGCCAGCAGCTCACGGACACCGTACGAGCAGTACTTC. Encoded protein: CASSSRTPYEQYF.

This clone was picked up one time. The CDR3 DNA follows: TGTGCCAGCAGCGTAGTGAATAGCGGGGCTTACAATGAGCAGTTCTTC. Protein product: CASSVVNSGAYNEQFF. This chain connects TRBV9 to TRBJ2-1, with 8 nucleotides matching TRBD2. The germline CDR1 and CDR2 sequences are SGDLS and YYNGEE. Trimming took 0 bases from V and 4 from J; bases not matched to a gene: 6. This CDR3 is built from 16 residues.

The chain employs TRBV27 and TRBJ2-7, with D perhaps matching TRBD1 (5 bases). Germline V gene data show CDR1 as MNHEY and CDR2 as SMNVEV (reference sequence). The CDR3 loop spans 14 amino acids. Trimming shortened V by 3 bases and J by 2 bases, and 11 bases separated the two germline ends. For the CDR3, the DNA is TGTGCCAGCAGTTTCAAGGACACAGCCTACGAGCAGTACTTC. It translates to CASSFKDTAYEQYF.

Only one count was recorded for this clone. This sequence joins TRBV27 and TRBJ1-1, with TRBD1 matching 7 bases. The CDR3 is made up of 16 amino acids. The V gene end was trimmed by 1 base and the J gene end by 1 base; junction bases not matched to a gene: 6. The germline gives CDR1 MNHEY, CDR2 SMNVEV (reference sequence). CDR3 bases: TGTGCCAGCAGTTTATTTCCCCGACAGGGGAACACTGAAGCTTTCTTT. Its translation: CASSLFPRQGNTEAFF.

CDR3 amino acids: CASSPVGGPLNTGELFF. The DNA for the CDR3 is TGTGCCAGTAGTCCCGTGGGGGGACCTCTGAACACCGGGGAGCTGTTTTTT. The chain employs TRBV19 and TRBJ2-2, with TRBD2 as a possible D gene (6 bases). The length of the CDR3 is 17 residues. Per the germline V gene, CDR1 is LNHDA and CDR2 is SQIVND (reference sequence). V lost 5 bases, J lost 1 base, and 17 bases lay in between.

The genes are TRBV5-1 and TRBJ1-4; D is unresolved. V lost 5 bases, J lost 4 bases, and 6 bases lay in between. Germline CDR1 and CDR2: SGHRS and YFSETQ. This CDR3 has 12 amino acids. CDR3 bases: TGCGCCAGCAGGAGGGTTAATGAAAAACTGTTTTTT. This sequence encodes CASRRVNEKLFF. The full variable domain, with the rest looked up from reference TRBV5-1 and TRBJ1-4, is KAGVTQTPRYLIKTRGQQVTLSCSPISGHRSVSWYQQTPGQGLQFLFEYFSETQRNKGNFPGRFSGRQFSNSRSEMNVSTLELGDSALYLCASRRVNEKLFFGSGTQLSVL.

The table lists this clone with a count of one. CDR3: CASSQDTGSGANVLTF. The CDR3 DNA reads TGTGCCAGCAGCCAAGATACGGGCTCTGGGGCCAACGTCCTGACTTTC. The chain is built from TRBV4-2 and TRBJ2-6; D not certain. The CDR3 contains 16 residues. V lost 0 bases to trimming and J lost 0 bases, with 6 bases between them. CDR1 LGHNA and CDR2 YNFKEQ come from the germline V gene.

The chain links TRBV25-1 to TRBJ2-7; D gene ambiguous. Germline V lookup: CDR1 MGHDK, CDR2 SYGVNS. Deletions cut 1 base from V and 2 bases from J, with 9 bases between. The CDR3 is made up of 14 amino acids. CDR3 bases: TGTGCCAGCAGTGAATCGAGGCAGCCCTACGAGCAGTACTTC. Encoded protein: CASSESRQPYEQYF.